One and the same sample provided the 22 T cell receptor beta chains below, sequenced in a study of blood T cells in healthy people across ages. PCR was performed a second time for about 7 to 12 cycles using a sample-barcoded 5' primer and a J-beta primer mix. TCRdb re-derived calls from the 5' RACE reads in MiXCR, one entry per CDR3 protein. The table has 1.8 million or so distinct CDR3 sequences, around 42% seen once. Material for sequencing was blood. The receptors were gathered from a human donor in good health.

The chain is built from TRBV12-3 or TRBV12-4 and TRBJ1-4, with a possible D match to TRBD1 (6 bases). The CDR3 covers 15 residues. V gave up 2 bases and J gave up 7 bases, with 14 bases separating them. This CDR3 is CASSLSWGQSEKLFF. DNA of the CDR3: TGTGCCAGCAGTTTAAGCTGGGGGCAAAGTGAAAAACTGTTTTTT.

J is TRBJ2-7 and V is TRBV18; the match to TRBD1 covers 7 bases. Germline values: CDR1 KGHSH, CDR2 LQKENI. V gave up 3 bases and J gave up 1 base; unmatched junction bases: 9. The CDR3 sequence is 16 residues long. CDR3: CASSPTVGTASYEQYF. In nucleotides, the CDR3 is TGTGCCAGCTCACCGACCGTGGGGACAGCTTCCTACGAGCAGTACTTC.

This clonotype appeared a few times. The CDR3 sequence is CATRTQSTDTQYF. The CDR3 nucleotides are TGTGCCACCCGGACACAGAGCACAGATACGCAGTATTTT. This chain connects TRBV6-2 or TRBV6-3 to TRBJ2-3; weak D call: TRBD1 (5 bases). V lost 10 bases and J 0 bases, leaving 11 bases between the germline ends. This CDR3 region has 13 residues. Germline assignment: CDR1 MNHEY and CDR2 SVGEGT.

V is TRBV7-2 and J is TRBJ2-7, with a possible D match to TRBD1 (6 bases). The CDR3 loop spans 15 amino acids. The germline V gene encodes CDR1 SGHTA and CDR2 FQGNSA. Trimming pared 5 bases from V and 2 bases from J, leaving 16 bases between. As DNA, the CDR3 is TGTGCCAGCAGCGTCCGGCAGGGGAGCGCCTACGAGCAGTACTTC. This codes for CASSVRQGSAYEQYF.

CDR3 nucleotide sequence: TGCGCCAGCAGCAATGGACAGGACCGCATTTGGGGTGGCTACACCTTC. Its protein is CASSNGQDRIWGGYTF. This rearrangement joins TRBV5-1 to TRBJ1-2, with TRBD1 identical over 7 bases. CDR3 length: 16 amino acids. Germline trimming cut 4 bases from V and 7 bases from J; bases unmatched to any gene: 16. Germline assignment: CDR1 SGHRS and CDR2 YFSETQ.

This chain connects TRBV7-9 to TRBJ2-5; possible D gene TRBD1, 5 bases. The CDR3 is 13 amino acids. Germline CDR1 and CDR2: SEHNR and FQNEAQ (reference sequence). Trimming removed 4 bases from V and 7 bases from J, with 13 bases in between. This CDR3 reads CASSSLNGATQYF. CDR3 DNA: TGTGCCAGCAGCTCATTAAATGGGGCGACCCAGTACTTC. Variable domain in full (rest from reference TRBV7-9 and TRBJ2-5): DTGVSQNPRHKITKRGQNVTFRCDPISEHNRLYWYRQTLGQGPEFLTYFQNEAQLEKSRLLSDRFSAERPKGSFSTLEIQRTEQGDSAMYLCASSSLNGATQYFGPGTRLLVL.

The J gene is TRBJ1-1, the V gene TRBV6-4; D perhaps matches TRBD1 (6 bases). The V and J ends lost 4 bases and 3 bases respectively, with 9 bases between them. This CDR3 has 13 residues. Germline V gene sequence: CDR1 MRHNA, CDR2 SNTAGT. CDR3 amino acids: CASSANRDTEAFF. The CDR3 bases are TGTGCCAGCAGTGCAAACAGGGACACTGAAGCTTTCTTT.

The chain uses TRBV20-1 and TRBJ2-1; 8 bases line up with TRBD2. The CDR3 runs to 16 residues. Germline V CDR1 and CDR2: DFQATT, SNEGSKA (reference sequence). Losses at the gene ends were 2 bases for V and 5 bases for J; bases not matched to a gene: 11. The CDR3 coding sequence is TGCAGTGCTAGACATCCCGGGACTAGGTCTCACAATGAGCAGTTCTTC. Protein: CSARHPGTRSHNEQFF.

The rearrangement links TRBV6-6 to TRBJ1-4; TRBD1 matches 8 bases. This CDR3 has 15 amino acids. Germline trimming cut 6 bases from V and 8 bases from J; bases unmatched to any gene: 11. CDR1 and CDR2 from the germline V gene are MNHNY and SVGAGI (reference sequence). The CDR3 region is CASRDIGTGHEKLFF. The CDR3, as DNA: TGTGCCAGCAGGGACATAGGGACAGGACACGAAAAACTGTTTTTT.

This clonotype showed up just a few times. The rearrangement uses TRBV4-3 and TRBJ1-2; D is possibly TRBD1 (5 bases). The germline V gene has CDR1 LGHNA and CDR2 YSLEER. The CDR3 consists of 13 residues. Trimming shortened V by 4 bases and J by 2 bases, and 8 bases separated the two germline ends. CDR3 coding DNA: TGCGCCAGCAGCCCGCGACAGAACTATGGCTACACCTTC. This sequence encodes CASSPRQNYGYTF.

V is TRBV28 and J is TRBJ1-1; D is perhaps TRBD1 (5 bases). The V end lost 7 bases, the J end lost 1 base, and 13 bases lay between the germline ends. The germline CDR1 and CDR2 sequences are MDHEN and SYDVKM. The CDR3 is made up of 14 amino acids. The CDR3 nucleotides read TGTGCCAGCAACCAGGACACCCCGAACACTGAAGCTTTCTTT. Amino acids: CASNQDTPNTEAFF.

The CDR3 spells CASSQGTDKWMGQGYEQYF. CDR3 coding DNA: TGTGCCAGCAGCCAAGGGACCGACAAATGGATGGGGCAAGGCTACGAGCAGTACTTC. The genes are TRBV6-1 and TRBJ2-7, with D perhaps given as TRBD1 or TRBD2 (5 bases each). V was trimmed by 6 bases and J by 3 bases, leaving 30 bases between them. CDR1 MNHNS and CDR2 SASEGT come from the germline V gene. The CDR3 is made up of 19 amino acids.

This chain connects TRBV29-1 to TRBJ2-3, with D uncertain. This CDR3 has 14 residues. Germline V gives CDR1 SQVTM, CDR2 ANQGSEA. Trimming took off 7 bases at V and 0 bases at J, with 14 bases between the two ends. The DNA of the CDR3 is TGCAGCGAAGCTAGAGCAACTAGCACAGATACGCAGTATTTT. This codes for CSEARATSTDTQYF.

The chain joins TRBV4-2 to TRBJ1-2, with D tentatively TRBD1 (5 bases). The V gene's germline CDR1 is LGHNA and CDR2 YNFKEQ. The CDR3 runs to 16 residues. The V end was cut by 0 bases, the J end by 6 bases, with 17 bases between. The DNA of the CDR3 is TGTGCCAGCAGCCAAGATTTGGCAGGGTGGAAGAATGGCTACACCTTC. Encoded protein: CASSQDLAGWKNGYTF.

CDR3 sequence: CASSFGGHPDNYGYTF. The CDR3 bases are TGTGCCAGCAGCTTTGGTGGACACCCAGATAACTATGGCTACACCTTC. V usage is TRBV7-2 and J usage is TRBJ1-2; the D gene is possibly TRBD1 (5 bases). This CDR3 region has 16 residues. V lost 3 bases and J 1 base, leaving 15 bases between the germline ends. Germline CDR1 is SGHTA and CDR2 is FQGNSA.

This clonotype was observed a handful of times. The chain links TRBV5-4 to TRBJ2-1; D uncertain. Between the trimmed V and J ends, which lost 4 bases and 3 bases, there was a span of 8 bases. Germline V CDR1 and CDR2: SGHNT, YYREEE (reference sequence). The CDR3 spans 13 residues. DNA for the CDR3: TGTGCCAGCAGCCCAGAAAACTACAATGAGCAGTTCTTC. Translation gives CASSPENYNEQFF.

This chain connects TRBV29-1 to TRBJ2-5; D is uncertain. The DNA end is a closer match to TRBJ2-7, so the J assignment may be wrong. CDR1 and CDR2 from the germline V gene are SQVTM and ANQGSEA. The CDR3 consists of 11 residues. The DNA for the CDR3 is TGCAGCGTTGACGTGGGGTACGAGCAGTACTTC. This encodes CSVDVGYEQYF.

This clonotype was observed a single time. Relative to the germline gene, one junction end is altered; a read error may explain this. The V call is TRBV6-1, the J call TRBJ2-7; 8 nucleotides agree with TRBD2. TRBJ2-5 explains the end of the DNA better; the J call may be wrong. This CDR3 is built from 16 residues. Germline V CDR1 and CDR2: MNHNS, SASEGT. The CDR3 reads CVSSELVAGLQETQYF. The CDR3 nucleotides read TGTGTCAGCAGTGAACTAGTAGCGGGGTTACAAGAGACCCAGTACTTC.

This sequence joins TRBV7-9 and TRBJ2-3; D might be TRBD2 (5 bases). Trimming pared 1 base from V and 5 bases from J, leaving 10 bases between. In germline, CDR1 is SEHNR, CDR2 FQNEAQ (reference sequence). CDR3 length equals 14 residues. The DNA for the CDR3 is TGTGCCAGCAGCTTAGGGACCGCGGGAGATACGCAGTATTTT. The encoded protein is CASSLGTAGDTQYF.

This clonotype came up a few times. The chain employs TRBV5-1 and TRBJ1-2, with 8 positions matching TRBD1. Germline CDR1 is SGHRS and CDR2 is YFSETQ. With 4 bases clipped from V and 5 bases from J, the junction kept 10 bases outside the gene matches. This CDR3 has 15 amino acids. The CDR3 DNA is TGCGCCAGCAGCCCCTATGCGGACAGGGAGTATGGCTACACCTTC. It yields the protein CASSPYADREYGYTF.

The genes are TRBV5-8 and TRBJ2-5; TRBD1 might be the D (5 bases). Germline V CDR1 and CDR2: SGHTS, YDEGEE. CDR3 size: 17 residues. Trimming took off 2 bases at V and 3 bases at J, with 20 bases between the two ends. The CDR3 loop reads CASSLQAGSTAEETQYF. In DNA form, the CDR3 reads TGTGCCAGCAGCTTACAGGCAGGGTCGACCGCCGAAGAGACCCAGTACTTC.

As to this clonotype: Germline is not matched at one junction end, which may reflect a read error. The chain is built from TRBV27 and TRBJ1-3; D ambiguous. Looked up from germline, CDR1 is MNHEY and CDR2 is SMNVEV (reference sequence). This CDR3 region has 13 residues. CDR3 DNA: TGTGCCAGCAGCTTATTTGGTGGAAACACCATATATTTT. Translated: CASSLFGGNTIYF.